The sequence of this TCR beta chain was determined in a study of OX40 agonist ivuxolimab in advanced cancers. Study context: The patients' treatment was ivuxolimab, an agonistic anti-OX40 (CD134) antibody. Patients were infused with ivuxolimab every 2 weeks at 0.01 to 10 mg/kg. Points from the study as a whole: Dosing at 0.1 to 3.0 mg/kg was accompanied by clonal expansion of CD4+ and CD8+ blood T cells by week 6.

Worth noting for this clone: What it binds is unknown.

This CDR3 spans 16 amino acids. Germline V gene sequence: CDR1 LNHDA, CDR2 SQIVND (reference sequence). V shed 4 bases, J shed 5 bases, and the junction held 9 bases outside the gene matches. Sequenced by immunoSEQ multiplex PCR; TCRdb stores in-frame clones only, minus some. This sample has 45,000 to 60,000 clones, with roughly 90% found just once. This sequence was found in an adult with an advanced solid tumor such as melanoma, head and neck, liver or kidney cancer. J is TRBJ2-5 and V is TRBV19; the match to TRBD1 covers 11 bases. The sample was CD4+ or CD8+ T cells sorted from blood, taken in a trial of the OX40 agonist ivuxolimab. Here the CDR3 reads CASSKDRGRFRETQYF. For the CDR3, the DNA is TGTGCCAGTAGTAAGGACAGGGGGCGATTTCGTGAGACCCAGTACTTC.